The TCR beta chain under discussion was sequenced for a study of T cells in Graves' hyperthyroidism and ophthalmopathy (dated by TCRdb to about 2019). Notes on the research overall: Peripheral blood samples were taken at the time of initial diagnosis, prior to any treatment. The paper describes TCR Vbeta CDR3 sequencing of 120 to 150 peripheral blood samples, made up of roughly 45 ophthalmopathy patients, 70 to 75 hyperthyroidism patients and 17 progressor patients. An independent validation cohort of 18 to 20 hyperthyroidism patients and over 15 patients who later progressed to ophthalmopathy tested prospective prediction of ophthalmopathy. Once sampling was done, hyperthyroidism patients were given methimazole at a starting dose of 30 mg daily, whereas ophthalmopathy patients were given high-dose intravenous methylprednisolone. Thyroid tissue and blood T-cell repertoires from six Graves' hyperthyroidism patients were also compared in the study. A discovery cohort of about 96 patients, roughly 45 with Graves' ophthalmopathy and over 55 with stable Graves' hyperthyroidism, was used to find distinguishing TCR V-J signatures. The roughly 91 discovery patients were randomly divided into training and test sets at a 7:3 ratio. Overall study outcomes, separate from this receptor: Most expanded thyroid clonotypes (frequency above 0.001) were also found in blood, which suggests that blood repertoires may mirror thyroid immune responses. Sample size was not statistically predetermined, and blinding of investigators to group allocation was not performed. Ophthalmopathy was separated from stable hyperthyroidism by a 13 V-J signature model, with about 88% sensitivity and about 81% specificity obtained in cross-validation and 80%/75% obtained in testing. In validation, the model predicted progression to ophthalmopathy a median of about 6.5 months before onset, with roughly 68% sensitivity and almost 75% specificity.

TCR beta CDR3 regions were amplified from RNA transcripts. The TCR CDR3 was subjected to a first round of RT-PCR using the HTBI primer set and the Qiagen OneStep RT-PCR kit. A second multiplex PCR round built the libraries, followed by size selection and purification. Libraries were sequenced paired-end with 100 bp reads on an Illumina HiSeq2000. The source study handled its data this way. SOAPnuke was used to process the raw data, throwing out any read that contained adapters or uncalled bases, had a mean Phred below 15, or lacked an exact constant-primer or identifier match. COPE v1.2.5 was used to merge the high-quality paired reads, and each unique nucleotide sequence was defined as a clonotype. MiTCR v1.1 was used to align the clonotypes against IMGT TRBV, TRBD and TRBJ reference segments. Analysis was restricted to V-J combinations with a frequency above 0.0001, which covered about 99% of repertoires. A TCS score was defined as the ratio of F50 (clonal expansion) to E x V (chaos), with BLOSUM62-based TCRdist applied between CDR3 peptides within each V-J. Welch's t-statistics and random forest reduced fewer than 600 V-J features to 13, which were used in a naive Bayes classifier (R e1071). TCRdb reprocessing: public reads trimmed at Q25 with fastp, clones called with MiXCR, in-frame beta chains kept. Rows are combined by CDR3 protein, so each entry shows the most common genes and DNA. The V and J calls reflect TCRdb's pipeline rather than the authors' work. The sample table records 700,000 or so distinct CDR3 sequences; approximately 16% of these occur just once. Of the sample, roughly 8% is held by the ten largest clones.

About this clonotype itself: There is no known antigen for this receptor. No qualities accompany the bases; no much larger clone lies one base away.

From the germline V gene (reference sequence), CDR1 is DFQATT and CDR2 is SNEGSKA. Taken from cysteine to phenylalanine, the CDR3 has 12 residues. Left in the record is the CDR3 DNA by itself, 36 bases read in frame from the first base. V was cut back by 2 bases and J by 5 bases, leaving a gap of 9 bases between them. A patient counted as having stable Graves' hyperthyroidism if no progression to ophthalmopathy occurred over 18 months of follow-up. The hyperthyroidism patients were between 18 and 65 years old and newly diagnosed, with a disease duration of less than 2 months. Patients with uncontrolled infections, other autoimmune diseases, pregnancy or lactation were excluded. Diagnoses relied on clinical symptoms, serum thyroxine and TRAb, thyroid ultrasound and orbital computed tomography. PBMCs were isolated from about 9.2 ml of fresh peripheral blood by Ficoll-Paque density gradient centrifugation. Trizol reagent was used to extract total RNA, and RNA quality was then checked on an Agilent 2100 Bioanalyzer.

Recombination joined TRBV20-1 with TRBJ1-2; confidence is insufficient to name the D gene. The TCR was taken from a man between 18 and 29 years old with Graves' hyperthyroidism. Sequences were obtained from blood. The DNA reads as follows: TGCAGTGCTAGAACTAGGAGTTATGGCTACACCTTC. This encodes CSARTRSYGYTF.